One and the same sample provided the 24 T cell receptor beta chains below, sequenced in a study of shared clonotypes between healthy human individuals. The data were produced by immunoSEQ multiplex PCR, yet TCRdb's version contains in-frame clones alone and is incomplete. This sample has more than 1,200,000 clones, with approximately 98.5% found just once. The sequenced material came from naive CD4+ T cells sorted from blood. Subset indicated: CD45RA+ positively selected. All receptors come from a man younger than 40 in good health.

CDR3 nucleotide sequence: TGCAGCGTTGGGGGGGCCCGTCGACAGGGTGGCACTGAAGCTTTCTTT. It is translated as CSVGGARRQGGTEAFF. This chain links TRBV29-1 with TRBJ1-1, with 7 bases aligning to TRBD1. With 4 bases clipped from V and 4 bases from J, the junction kept 15 bases outside the gene matches. The CDR3 has 16 residues. The germline V gene has CDR1 SQVTM and CDR2 ANQGSEA.

This clone was observed a single time. Other DNA sequences in this sample translate to the same CDR3. V and J are TRBV7-2 and TRBJ2-7, with 12 bases aligning to TRBD2. This CDR3 region has 14 residues. Germline V CDR1 and CDR2: SGHTA, FQGNSA. The V gene end was trimmed by 5 bases and the J gene end by 3 bases; junction bases not matched to a gene: 2. CDR3 sequence: CASSPTSGSYEQYF. CDR3 bases: TGTGCCAGCAGCCCGACTAGCGGGAGCTACGAGCAGTACTTC.

This chain links TRBV9 with TRBJ1-5, with a weak D call TRBD1 (5 bases). The CDR3 has 14 residues. V lost 0 bases and J 3 bases, leaving 7 bases between the germline ends. The germline CDR1 and CDR2 sequences are SGDLS and YYNGEE. The CDR3 reads CASSVAGTNQPQHF. DNA for the CDR3: TGTGCCAGCAGCGTAGCAGGGACCAATCAGCCCCAGCATTTT.

The sample holds one count of this clone. The chain recombines TRBV9 with TRBJ2-7; TRBD2 matches 10 bases. Trimming took 4 bases from V and 8 from J; bases not matched to a gene: 12. The CDR3 has 15 amino acids. Germline V lookup: CDR1 SGDLS, CDR2 YYNGEE. The CDR3 loop reads CASSPLGTSASKQYF. The CDR3 nucleotides read TGTGCCAGCAGCCCTCTCGGGACTAGCGCGAGTAAGCAGTACTTC. The variable domain in full, completed from reference TRBV9 and TRBJ2-7, reads DSGVTQTPKHLITATGQRVTLRCSPRSGDLSVYWYQQSLDQGLQFLIQYYNGEERAKGNILERFSAQQFPDLHSELNLSSLELGDSALYFCASSPLGTSASKQYFGPGTRLTVT.

V and J are TRBV5-4 and TRBJ2-1; 7 bases line up with TRBD1. Germline V CDR1 and CDR2: SGHNT, YYREEE (reference sequence). This CDR3 is built from 15 residues. V dropped 0 bases and J dropped 5; count of bases not matched to a gene: 5. The CDR3 DNA is TGTGCCAGCAGCTTGGTCAGGGGGTCACACAATGAGCAGTTCTTC. Translation gives CASSLVRGSHNEQFF.

The chain has TRBV15 and TRBJ2-1; 8 bases fit TRBD1. The length of the CDR3 is 17 residues. The V gene's germline CDR1 is LNHNV and CDR2 YYDKDF (reference sequence). The junction had 15 bases not matched to a gene; V was cut back by 1 base and J by 10 bases. CDR3 amino acids: CATSRVVGTGGLAEQFF. The CDR3 DNA reads as TGTGCCACCAGCAGAGTGGTCGGGACAGGAGGGCTAGCGGAGCAGTTCTTC.

The chain uses TRBV19 and TRBJ1-1; D gene uncertain. The V end lost 1 base, the J end lost 4 bases, and 16 bases lay between the germline ends. In germline, CDR1 is LNHDA, CDR2 SQIVND (reference sequence). The CDR3 extends over 16 amino acids. DNA for the CDR3: TGTGCCAGTAGTATAGGGGCTCGGCAGACAACCACTGAAGCTTTCTTT. Its translation is CASSIGARQTTTEAFF. Full variable domain (remainder filled in from reference TRBV19 and TRBJ1-1): DGGITQSPKYLFRKEGQNVTLSCEQNLNHDAMYWYRQDPGQGLRLIYYSQIVNDFQKGDIAEGYSVSREKKESFPLTVTSAQKNPTAFYLCASSIGARQTTTEAFFGQGTRLTVV.

The rearrangement uses TRBV19 and TRBJ2-1, with unresolved D. This CDR3 has 14 amino acids. Trimming removed 0 bases from V and 10 bases from J, with 13 bases in between. The germline V gene has CDR1 LNHDA and CDR2 SQIVND (reference sequence). Here the CDR3 reads CASSIDRRPNEQFF. The CDR3 DNA reads TGTGCCAGTAGTATAGATCGACGACCGAACGAGCAGTTCTTC.

The chain combines TRBV9 with TRBJ2-3, with TRBD2 identical over 9 bases. With 3 bases clipped from V and 3 bases from J, the junction kept 17 bases outside the gene matches. The CDR3 is 19 amino acids. Germline CDR1 and CDR2: SGDLS and YYNGEE. In DNA form, the CDR3 reads TGTGCCAGCAGCGGAAACCGAGGGAGCGGGAGGATGAGGACAGATACGCAGTATTTT. As protein: CASSGNRGSGRMRTDTQYF.

The chain has TRBV9 and TRBJ2-1; 7 bases match TRBD2. CDR3 length: 15 amino acids. V lost 1 base, J lost 4 bases, and 5 bases stayed unmatched. From germline, CDR1 is SGDLS and CDR2 YYNGEE. The CDR3 spells CASSVYAGAYNEQFF. For the CDR3, the DNA is TGTGCCAGCAGCGTATATGCGGGAGCGTACAATGAGCAGTTCTTC.

The chain links TRBV14 to TRBJ2-7, with D unclear. From germline, CDR1 is SGHDN and CDR2 FVKESK. V shed 5 bases and J shed 4 bases, with 18 bases lying between them. This CDR3 comprises 15 residues. Written as DNA, the CDR3 is TGTGCCAGCAGCAGAAATTTTTTGACGGATTACGAGCAGTACTTC. As protein: CASSRNFLTDYEQYF. The entire variable domain, with the rest obtained from reference TRBV14 and TRBJ2-7, is as follows: EAGVTQFPSHSVIEKGQTVTLRCDPISGHDNLYWYRRVMGKEIKFLLHFVKESKQDESGMPNNRFLAERTGGTYSTLKVQPAELEDSGVYFCASSRNFLTDYEQYFGPGTRLTVT.

The V call is TRBV5-6, the J call TRBJ2-5, with 7 bases aligning to TRBD2. The germline CDR1 and CDR2 sequences are SGHDT and YYEEEE. V shed 0 bases and J 5 bases; nucleotides not matched to a gene: 4. The CDR3 is made up of 14 amino acids. CDR3 region: CASSLATSRETQYF. CDR3 nucleotide sequence: TGTGCCAGCAGCTTGGCGACTAGCAGGGAGACCCAGTACTTC.

On this clone itself: The junction departs from the called germline gene at one end, perhaps through a read error. The J gene is TRBJ2-5, the V gene TRBV10-2; tentative D call: TRBD2 (6 bases). Germline V gene lookup returns CDR1 WSHSY and CDR2 SAAADI. This CDR3 contains 15 residues. CDR3 protein: CASREWASAMETQYF. CDR3 coding DNA: TGCGCCAGCAGGGAGTGGGCTAGCGCGATGGAGACCCAGTACTTC.

This chain joins TRBV6-1 and TRBJ1-4, with a tentative D call TRBD1 (5 bases). CDR3 length: 14 amino acids. V lost 3 bases to trimming and J lost 6 bases, with 11 bases between them. Looked up from germline, CDR1 is MNHNS and CDR2 is SASEGT. CDR3 residues: CASSEGHPDEKLFF. Written as DNA, the CDR3 is TGTGCCAGCAGTGAGGGGCACCCCGATGAAAAACTGTTTTTT.

The chain joins TRBV19 to TRBJ1-5; D is uncertain. CDR3 length equals 14 residues. The germline V gene encodes CDR1 LNHDA and CDR2 SQIVND (reference sequence). Between the trimmed V and J ends, which lost 8 bases and 3 bases, there was a span of 14 bases. The CDR3 loop is CASGRVDVNQPQHF. As DNA, the CDR3 is TGTGCCAGTGGAAGAGTGGACGTCAATCAGCCCCAGCATTTT.

As regards this clone: Other DNA sequences within the sample encode an identical CDR3. The chain couples TRBV11-3 to TRBJ2-1, with D maybe TRBD1 (6 bases). The CDR3 sequence is 15 residues long. Germline loops: CDR1 SGHNT, CDR2 YENEEA. The V gene lost 1 base and the J gene lost 0 bases, with 7 bases spanning the gap. In DNA form, the CDR3 reads TGTGCCAGCAGCTTAGGAGGGGGCTCCTACAATGAGCAGTTCTTC. Its protein product is CASSLGGGSYNEQFF.

This rearrangement joins TRBV11-3 to TRBJ2-5; 10 bases are a match to TRBD1. Looked up from germline, CDR1 is SGHNT and CDR2 is YENEEA. The V gene end was trimmed by 5 bases and the J gene end by 4 bases; junction bases not matched to a gene: 7. The length of the CDR3 is 15 residues. The CDR3 protein is CASSTGQGGRETQYF. The CDR3 DNA is TGTGCCAGCAGCACCGGACAGGGGGGACGAGAGACCCAGTACTTC.

The CDR3 bases are TGTGCCTGGAGTGTTTTACAGGGGATCGCAGATACGCAGTATTTT. Amino acids: CAWSVLQGIADTQYF. The chain recombines TRBV30 with TRBJ2-3; the match to TRBD1 covers 7 bases. Trimming at V came to 0 bases and at J to 4 bases, leaving 7 bases not matched to a gene. The germline CDR1 and CDR2 sequences are GTSNPN and SVGIG (reference sequence). This CDR3 has 15 residues. The variable domain in full, completed from reference TRBV30 and TRBJ2-3, reads SQTIHQWPATLVQPVGSPLSLECTVEGTSNPNLYWYRQAAGRGLQLLFYSVGIGQISSEVPQNLSASRPQDRQFILSSKKLLLSDSGFYLCAWSVLQGIADTQYFGPGTRLTVL.

V usage is TRBV21-1 and J usage is TRBJ2-3. TRBV21-1 is marked as a pseudogene. The CDR3 sequence is 10 residues long. This CDR3 reads CASIWDTQYF. The CDR3 nucleotides are TGTGCCAGCATTTGGGATACGCAGTATTTT.

V is TRBV6-1 and J is TRBJ2-3; D uncertain. The germline V gene has CDR1 MNHNS and CDR2 SASEGT. The CDR3 has 15 residues. The V and J ends lost 6 bases and 2 bases respectively, with 15 bases between them. The CDR3 coding sequence is TGTGCCAGCAGCCTGAGGCCCGATTCCACAGATACGCAGTATTTT. It codes for CASSLRPDSTDTQYF.

The chain combines TRBV28 with TRBJ2-7, with D uncertain. The V gene's germline CDR1 is MDHEN and CDR2 SYDVKM. The CDR3 sequence is 15 residues long. V dropped 2 bases and J dropped 0 bases, with 11 bases sitting between them. The CDR3 region has the DNA TGTGCCAGCAGTTTACGTGGGGTTAACTCCTACGAGCAGTACTTC. Protein sequence: CASSLRGVNSYEQYF. Using reference TRBV28 and TRBJ2-7 for the parts outside the CDR3, the full variable domain is DVKVTQSSRYLVKRTGEKVFLECVQDMDHENMFWYRQDPGLGLRLIYFSYDVKMKEKGDIPEGYSVSREKKERFSLILESASTNQTSMYLCASSLRGVNSYEQYFGPGTRLTVT.

This clone was seen once. The chain uses TRBV14 and TRBJ2-5, with a weak D call TRBD1 (6 bases). Trimming took off 6 bases at V and 2 bases at J, with 10 bases between the two ends. The CDR3 is made up of 13 amino acids. CDR1 and CDR2 (germline): SGHDN, FVKESK. This chain's CDR3 is CASSTGIQETQYF. The CDR3 DNA sequence: TGTGCCAGCAGTACAGGGATACAAGAGACCCAGTACTTC.

Of note for this clone: The identical CDR3 is also encoded by other nucleotide sequences in the sample. The rearrangement joins TRBV5-5 to TRBJ2-3; D unclear. This CDR3 has 12 residues. The germline V and J ends were trimmed by 0 bases and 3 bases, with 2 bases remaining between them. Germline V gene sequence: CDR1 SGHKS, CDR2 YYEKEE (reference sequence). The CDR3 sequence: CASSLDTDTQYF. The CDR3 nucleotides are TGTGCCAGCAGCTTGGATACAGATACGCAGTATTTT.

V gene TRBV5-8 combines with J gene TRBJ2-7, with D possibly TRBD2 on 6 matching bases. Germline CDR1 reads SGHTS; CDR2 reads YDEGEE. Trimming stripped 4 bases from V and 8 bases from J, with 22 bases between. This CDR3 comprises 15 residues. The CDR3 DNA sequence: TGTGCCAGCAGCCCACGGGGTGCCCGGCGGGGCCAGCAGTACTTC. It codes for CASSPRGARRGQQYF.